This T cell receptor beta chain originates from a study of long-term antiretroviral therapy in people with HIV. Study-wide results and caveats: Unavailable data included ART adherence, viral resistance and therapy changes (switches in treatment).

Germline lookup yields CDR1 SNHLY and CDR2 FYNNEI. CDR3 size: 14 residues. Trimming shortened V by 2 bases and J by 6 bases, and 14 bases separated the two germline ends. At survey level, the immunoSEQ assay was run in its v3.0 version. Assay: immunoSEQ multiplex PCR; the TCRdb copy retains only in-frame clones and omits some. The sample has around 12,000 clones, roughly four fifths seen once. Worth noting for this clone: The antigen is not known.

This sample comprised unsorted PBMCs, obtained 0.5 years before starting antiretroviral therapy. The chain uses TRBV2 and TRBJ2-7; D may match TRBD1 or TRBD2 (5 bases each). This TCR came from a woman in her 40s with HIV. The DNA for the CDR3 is TGTGCCAGCAGTGAATGGAGAGGGGTCGGCGAGCAGTACTTC. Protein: CASSEWRGVGEQYF.